A single sample is the source of the 15 T cell receptor beta chains below, sequenced in a study of siplizumab effects on memory and regulatory T cells. Assay used: immunoSEQ multiplex PCR; TCRdb lists only in-frame clones, some missing. Among around 95,000 clones listed, about 95% were seen once. Sequenced: non-Treg CD4+ T cells sorted from blood. Source of these receptors: a human donor in good health.

The V call is TRBV7-6, the J call TRBJ1-1, with D hard to call. Germline lookup yields CDR1 SGHVS and CDR2 FNYEAQ. Trimming shortened V by 4 bases and J by 5 bases, and 11 bases separated the two germline ends. The length of the CDR3 is 13 residues. The CDR3 DNA sequence: TGTGCCAGCAGCTCACACCGGGGTACTGAAGCTTTCTTT. Its protein product is CASSSHRGTEAFF. Drawing the rest from reference TRBV7-6 and TRBJ1-1, the complete variable domain is GAGVSQSPRYKVTKRGQDVALRCDPISGHVSLYWYRQALGQGPEFLTYFNYEAQQDKSGLPNDRFSAERPEGSISTLTIQRTEQRDSAMYRCASSSHRGTEAFFGQGTRLTVV.

The J gene is TRBJ2-7, the V gene TRBV10-3; possibly TRBD1 or TRBD2 for D (5 bases each). The CDR3 is 14 amino acids. V dropped 2 bases and J dropped 6 bases, with 14 bases sitting between them. Germline loops: CDR1 ENHRY, CDR2 SYGVKD. The DNA for the CDR3 is TGTGCCATCAGTGAGCCACGGGGTGGGGGCGAGCAGTACTTC. Its protein is CAISEPRGGGEQYF.

This chain links TRBV7-2 with TRBJ2-4; unclear D gene. V gave up 8 bases and J gave up 1 base, with 15 bases separating them. The CDR3 runs to 15 residues. Germline values: CDR1 SGHTA, CDR2 FQGNSA. In DNA, the CDR3 is TGTGCCAGCCGACATAGGGTTGAGGCCAAAAACATTCAGTACTTC. It codes for CASRHRVEAKNIQYF.

This clone was recorded once. The rearrangement uses TRBV10-3 and TRBJ1-4; D remains ambiguous. V lost 6 bases to trimming and J lost 2 bases, with 16 bases between them. This CDR3 region has 16 residues. Germline-derived CDR1 and CDR2 are ENHRY and SYGVKD. CDR3 DNA: TGTGCCATCAGCAAAGACCTGGGTGGGACTAATGAAAAACTGTTTTTT. This codes for CAISKDLGGTNEKLFF.

The V call is TRBV6-1, the J call TRBJ2-7, with D hard to call. The CDR3 sequence is 15 residues long. V gave up 4 bases and J gave up 1 base, with 14 bases separating them. Germline V lookup: CDR1 MNHNS, CDR2 SASEGT. The CDR3 is CASSAVNTHSYEQYF. CDR3 bases: TGTGCCAGCAGTGCGGTAAACACCCATTCCTACGAGCAGTACTTC.

In DNA, the CDR3 is TGCGCCAGCAGCCAGCCCTTTGCTGGGGCGGGTGACTACGAGCAGTACTTC. Protein sequence: CASSQPFAGAGDYEQYF. The chain is built from TRBV4-1 and TRBJ2-7; D is possibly TRBD1 or TRBD2 (5 bases each). This CDR3 spans 17 amino acids. The V and J ends lost 3 bases and 3 bases respectively, with 21 bases between them. CDR1 and CDR2 from the germline V gene are MGHRA and YSYEKL.

The chain is built from TRBV6-1 and TRBJ1-5, with a tentative D call TRBD1 (6 bases). Trimming cost V 6 bases and J 6 bases, with 21 bases left between them. Germline CDR1 and CDR2: MNHNS and SASEGT. This CDR3 region has 16 residues. The DNA for the CDR3 is TGTGCCAGCAGCGAACAGGGCTCGGTCATGGTTCAGCCCCAGCATTTT. Its protein is CASSEQGSVMVQPQHF.

The chain recombines TRBV10-1 with TRBJ2-1; D not certain. This CDR3 is built from 12 residues. Trimming removed 1 base from V and 11 bases from J, with 9 bases in between. Germline CDR1 and CDR2: WNHNN and SYGVQD (reference sequence). The CDR3 bases are TGCGCCAGCAGTGAGTTTGTCTACCAGCAGTTCTTC. It translates to CASSEFVYQQFF.

The CDR3 region is CASRRTGNTEAFF. The CDR3 bases are TGTGCCAGCAGAAGGACGGGGAACACTGAAGCTTTCTTT. The chain recombines TRBV7-2 with TRBJ1-1, with D unresolved. Germline V gene lookup returns CDR1 SGHTA and CDR2 FQGNSA. The V and J ends lost 6 bases and 1 base respectively, with 9 bases between them. The CDR3 is 13 amino acids.

The V gene is TRBV7-8, the J gene TRBJ2-1; no definite D call. This CDR3 contains 12 residues. The V and J ends lost 1 base and 15 bases respectively, with 13 bases between them. The germline CDR1 and CDR2 sequences are SGHVS and FQNEAQ. As DNA, the CDR3 is TGTGCCAGCAGCTTAGTGGCACCCCTTCCGTTCTTC. The encoded protein is CASSLVAPLPFF. The variable domain in full, with the rest retrieved from reference TRBV7-8 and TRBJ2-1, is GAGVSQSPRYKVAKRGQDVALRCDPISGHVSLFWYQQALGQGPEFLTYFQNEAQLDKSGLPSDRFFAERPEGSVSTLKIQRTQQEDSAVYLCASSLVAPLPFFGPGTRLTVL.

The chain links TRBV7-9 to TRBJ2-2; no clear D gene. Trimming cost V 2 bases and J 3 bases, with 10 bases left between them. This CDR3 region has 15 residues. CDR1 SEHNR and CDR2 FQNEAQ come from the germline V gene (reference sequence). The CDR3 nucleotides are TGTGCCAGCAGCTTACGTGCGGTGGACACCGGGGAGCTGTTTTTT. It encodes CASSLRAVDTGELFF.

The V and J genes are TRBV6-1 and TRBJ2-1; 10 bases are shared with TRBD2. This CDR3 spans 15 amino acids. The ends lost 4 bases at V and 3 bases at J; junction bases unmatched: 3. Germline CDR1 MNHNS, CDR2 SASEGT. Here the CDR3 DNA reads TGTGCCAGCAGTGTTATAGCGGGAGGCTACAATGAGCAGTTCTTC. Protein: CASSVIAGGYNEQFF.

The rearrangement links TRBV4-2 to TRBJ2-2, with TRBD2 identical over 13 bases. V trimming: 3 bases; J trimming: 1 base; junction bases outside the gene matches: 5. CDR1 and CDR2 (germline): LGHNA, YNFKEQ. The CDR3 extends over 18 amino acids. CDR3 in DNA: TGTGCCAGCAGCCAGGCGGGACTAGCGGGATTGAACACCGGGGAGCTGTTTTTT. Translating gives CASSQAGLAGLNTGELFF.

The chain employs TRBV4-1 and TRBJ2-7; tentatively, D is TRBD1 (5 bases). The CDR3 is 15 residues long. CDR1 and CDR2 from the germline V gene are MGHRA and YSYEKL. Trimming cost V 4 bases and J 1 base, with 14 bases left between them. The DNA of the CDR3 is TGCGCCAGCAGCCCCCAGCAGGGTTATTCCTACGAGCAGTACTTC. Protein product: CASSPQQGYSYEQYF.

V gene TRBV5-8 combines with J gene TRBJ2-7; 9 bases map to TRBD1. V lost 1 base to trimming and J lost 2 bases; unmatched junction nucleotides: 1. Germline CDR1 reads SGHTS; CDR2 reads YDEGEE. CDR3 size: 14 residues. For the CDR3, the DNA is TGTGCCAGCAGCTTGACAGGGGGCACCTACGAGCAGTACTTC. It is translated as CASSLTGGTYEQYF. Using reference TRBV5-8 and TRBJ2-7 for the parts outside the CDR3, the full variable domain is EAGVTQSPTHLIKTRGQQATLRCSPISGHTSVYWYQQALGLGLQFLLWYDEGEERNRGNFPPRFSGRQFPNYSSELNVNALELEDSALYLCASSLTGGTYEQYFGPGTRLTVT.